The 22 T cell receptor beta chains reported below all come from one sample, sequenced in a study of T cell responses to AZD1222 COVID-19 vaccine. Libraries were prepared by immunoSEQ multiplex PCR; TCRdb keeps only in-frame clonotypes and omits some of them. Here the sample spans fewer than 100,000 clones, around nine tenths being singletons. Sequenced material: peripheral blood, taken 28 days after the second AZD1222 dose. These receptors all stem from an adult who received the AZD1222 COVID-19 vaccine.

The chain's CDR3 is CAISDGQGLGNQPQHF. The CDR3 DNA reads TGTGCCATCAGCGACGGACAGGGCCTAGGCAATCAGCCCCAGCATTTT. This chain joins TRBV10-3 and TRBJ1-5; 8 bases are shared with TRBD1. The CDR3 runs 16 residues. Germline-derived CDR1 and CDR2 are ENHRY and SYGVKD. Losses at the gene ends were 6 bases for V and 2 bases for J; bases not matched to a gene: 9.

V is TRBV28 and J is TRBJ2-5; 9 bases agree with TRBD2. With V trimmed by 3 bases and J by 3 bases, 11 bases remained unmatched. Per the germline V gene, CDR1 is MDHEN and CDR2 is SYDVKM. The length of the CDR3 is 17 residues. In DNA form, the CDR3 reads TGTGCCAGCAGTTTTGGCGGGGGGGCCGGGGTGGAAGAGACCCAGTACTTC. This sequence encodes CASSFGGGAGVEETQYF.

The chain combines TRBV5-5 with TRBJ2-2, with 12 bases matching TRBD2. The length of the CDR3 is 16 residues. The J segment lost 6 bases and the V segment lost 4 bases, leaving 7 bases of the junction unmatched. Germline V gene data show CDR1 as SGHKS and CDR2 as YYEKEE (reference sequence). The CDR3 DNA is TGTGCCAGCAGCACTCGACTAGCGGGGGCGTCCGGGGAGCTGTTTTTT. Amino acid sequence: CASSTRLAGASGELFF.

The rearrangement joins TRBV27 to TRBJ1-2; 8 nucleotides line up with TRBD1. The germline CDR1 and CDR2 sequences are MNHEY and SMNVEV (reference sequence). The V and J ends lost 6 bases and 8 bases, in that order; junction bases with no gene match: 2. This CDR3 is built from 11 residues. In nucleotides, the CDR3 is TGTGCCAGCAGGGACAGGGAAGGCTACACCTTC. Amino acid sequence: CASRDREGYTF.

The chain has TRBV4-3 and TRBJ1-4; 8 bases line up with TRBD1. Germline V gene sequence: CDR1 LGHNA, CDR2 YSLEER. CDR3 length: 18 amino acids. Unmatched junction bases numbered 14, after V lost 4 bases and J lost 4 bases. The CDR3 region is CASSRWLTGEGGNEKLFF. The CDR3 DNA reads as TGCGCCAGCAGCCGATGGTTGACAGGGGAAGGGGGTAATGAAAAACTGTTTTTT.

The chain carries TRBV6-5 and TRBJ1-4; 9 bases match TRBD1. V lost 5 bases and J lost 6; bases outside the gene matches: 1. This CDR3 comprises 13 residues. Germline CDR1 MNHEY, CDR2 SVGAGI. CDR3 region: CASSRTGDEKLFF. As DNA, the CDR3 is TGTGCCAGCAGTCGGACAGGGGATGAAAAACTGTTTTTT.

The chain uses TRBV20-1 and TRBJ1-5; D is unclear. The CDR3 extends over 14 amino acids. The V end was cut by 3 bases, the J end by 4 bases, with 13 bases between. CDR1 and CDR2 from the germline V gene are DFQATT and SNEGSKA (reference sequence). The CDR3 DNA reads as TGCAGTGCTAGTGGCGGGAATGGGAATCAGCCCCAGCATTTT. It codes for CSASGGNGNQPQHF.

This clone came up a few times. The chain is built from TRBV4-3 and TRBJ1-3; D is perhaps TRBD1 (6 bases). Germline V gene data show CDR1 as LGHNA and CDR2 as YSLEER. The CDR3 has 16 amino acids. V shed 0 bases and J shed 5 bases, with 14 bases lying between them. CDR3 nucleotides: TGCGCCAGCAGCCAAGATGCTTGGGGGCGTAGAAACACCATATATTTT. Protein sequence: CASSQDAWGRRNTIYF.

This clone has just one count. This chain connects TRBV5-5 to TRBJ2-7; 7 positions match TRBD1. The CDR3 is made up of 15 amino acids. The ends lost 3 bases at V and 6 bases at J; junction bases unmatched: 12. Germline assignment: CDR1 SGHKS and CDR2 YYEKEE (reference sequence). CDR3 sequence: CASSSLKGALGEQYF. The CDR3 coding sequence is TGTGCCAGCAGCTCCCTGAAGGGGGCGCTTGGCGAGCAGTACTTC.

The rearrangement joins TRBV7-2 to TRBJ1-1; no firm D call. The CDR3 length is 13 residues. V was clipped by 2 bases and J by 0 bases, with 4 bases between them. Per germline, CDR1 SGHTA and CDR2 FQGNSA. This CDR3 reads CASSLQLNTEAFF. The CDR3, as DNA: TGTGCCAGCAGCTTACAACTGAACACTGAAGCTTTCTTT.

A single count supports this clone. This chain connects TRBV3-1 (or the pseudogene TRBV3-2) to TRBJ2-1; D is possibly TRBD1 (5 bases). Germline V CDR1 and CDR2: LGHDT, YNNKEL (reference sequence). Deletions cut 6 bases from V and 1 base from J, with 7 bases between. This CDR3 has 13 amino acids. CDR3 DNA: TGTGCCAGCAGTAAGGGGTCCTACAATGAGCAGTTCTTC. Its protein is CASSKGSYNEQFF.

This clone occurred once. The V call is TRBV29-1, the J call TRBJ2-2, with D unclear. Germline V CDR1 and CDR2: SQVTM, ANQGSEA. CDR3 length: 13 residues. Trimming removed 4 bases from V and 4 bases from J, with 10 bases in between. DNA of the CDR3: TGCAGCGTTGCCGTGAGACTCACCGGGGAGCTGTTTTTT. Its protein is CSVAVRLTGELFF.

This clone came up a few times. This chain links TRBV27 with TRBJ1-2, with TRBD1 as a possible D gene (5 bases). V was shortened by 6 bases and J by 7 bases, with 21 bases between the two germline ends. CDR3 size: 15 residues. CDR1 MNHEY and CDR2 SMNVEV come from the germline V gene (reference sequence). CDR3 amino acids: CASSLSRTSLGGYTF. CDR3 in DNA: TGTGCCAGCAGCCTTTCTAGGACATCGCTCGGTGGCTACACCTTC.

This clone was seen a single time. This CDR3 is CASNSAGTTYGYTF. The DNA for the CDR3 is TGTGCCAGTAATTCTGCCGGGACAACCTATGGCTACACCTTC. The chain combines TRBV19 with TRBJ1-2; tentatively, D is TRBD1 (6 bases). Trimming removed 7 bases from V and 4 bases from J, with 16 bases in between. Germline assignment: CDR1 LNHDA and CDR2 SQIVND (reference sequence). The CDR3 is made up of 14 amino acids.

CDR3 residues: CASSYGGTATAYEQYF. In DNA form, the CDR3 reads TGTGCCAGCAGTTACGGGGGGACAGCGACAGCCTACGAGCAGTACTTC. The rearrangement uses TRBV6-2 or TRBV6-3 and TRBJ2-7, with D possibly TRBD1 on 7 matching bases. Germline CDR1 and CDR2: MNHEY and SVGEGT. V lost 2 bases and J lost 2, with 16 bases in between. The CDR3 covers 16 residues.

The chain is built from TRBV1 and TRBJ1-1; TRBD1, the table's D call, lacks a check against the DNA. TRBV1 is a pseudogene. CDR3 length: 14 amino acids. The CDR3: CTSRLQGGNTEAFF. CDR3 bases: TGCACCAGCCGCCTGCAGGGGGGGAACACTGAAGCTTTCTTT.

The chain is built from TRBV7-2 and TRBJ1-2; a weak D match, TRBD1 (6 bases). Germline assignment: CDR1 SGHTA and CDR2 FQGNSA. The CDR3 spans 15 residues. The V and J ends lost 4 bases and 4 bases respectively, with 16 bases between them. The CDR3 DNA sequence: TGTGCCAGCAGCTATTTCAGGGGCCCCACCTATGGCTACACCTTC. It translates to CASSYFRGPTYGYTF.

The V call is TRBV5-1, the J call TRBJ2-7; 7 bases fit TRBD1. From germline, CDR1 is SGHRS and CDR2 YFSETQ. The CDR3 is 14 residues long. V lost 2 bases to trimming and J lost 2 bases; unmatched junction nucleotides: 4. CDR3: CASSFSGTAYEQYF. The CDR3 DNA sequence: TGCGCCAGCAGCTTTTCCGGGACAGCCTACGAGCAGTACTTC.

This clone turned up a few times. V gene TRBV2 combines with J gene TRBJ2-7; TRBD1 aligns across 8 bases. CDR3 length: 11 amino acids. Trimming cost V 7 bases and J 5 bases; bases outside gene matches: 1. Germline V gene sequence: CDR1 SNHLY, CDR2 FYNNEI. Here the CDR3 reads CASTRGHEQYF. CDR3 DNA: TGTGCCAGCACCAGGGGGCACGAGCAGTACTTC. Combining the CDR3 with reference TRBV2 and TRBJ2-7 gives the whole variable domain EPEVTQTPSHQVTQMGQEVILRCVPISNHLYFYWYRQILGQKVEFLVSFYNNEISEKSEIFDDQFSVERPDGSNFTLKIRSTKLEDSAMYFCASTRGHEQYFGPGTRLTVT.

The chain recombines TRBV29-1 with TRBJ2-6, with 9 bases lining up with TRBD1. Per the germline V gene, CDR1 is SQVTM and CDR2 is ANQGSEA. J was trimmed by 2 bases and V by 6 bases; bases with no gene match: 2. This CDR3 is built from 14 residues. CDR3 in amino acids: CSVRTGAGANVLTF. DNA of the CDR3: TGCAGCGTACGGACAGGGGCTGGGGCCAACGTCCTGACTTTC.

The chain recombines TRBV7-2 with TRBJ2-3; D is unclear. The CDR3 is 14 residues long. Germline V gives CDR1 SGHTA, CDR2 FQGNSA. Trimming stripped 2 bases from V and 0 bases from J, with 6 bases between. The CDR3 spells CASSLRLSTDTQYF. DNA of the CDR3: TGTGCCAGCAGCTTAAGGTTAAGCACAGATACGCAGTATTTT.

The chain is built from TRBV6-2 or TRBV6-3 and TRBJ2-7, with 8 bases fitting TRBD2. The CDR3 is made up of 17 amino acids. V was clipped by 0 bases and J by 3 bases; unmatched bases: 10. Germline V gene sequence: CDR1 MNHEY, CDR2 SVGEGT. The CDR3 sequence is CASSYSKVAGRVYEQYF. CDR3 bases: TGTGCCAGCAGTTACTCGAAAGTAGCGGGGCGGGTCTACGAGCAGTACTTC.